The 13 T cell receptor beta chains reported below all come from one sample, sequenced in a study of T cell responses to AZD1222 COVID-19 vaccine. Method: immunoSEQ multiplex PCR; TCRdb's copy keeps in-frame clones and lacks some. Of approximately 160,000 clones in the sample, about 87% were seen once. The sample consisted of peripheral blood, taken on day 0 of AZD1222 vaccination. These receptors originate from an adult in good health.

A single count supports this clone. This rearrangement joins TRBV18 to TRBJ2-4, with a tentative D call TRBD2 (6 bases). Trimming cost V 3 bases and J 4 bases, with 19 bases left between them. The CDR3 loop spans 17 amino acids. The germline gives CDR1 KGHSH, CDR2 LQKENI. This CDR3 is CASSPIGPGTEKNIQYF. DNA for the CDR3: TGTGCCAGCTCACCGATCGGCCCCGGGACTGAAAAAAACATTCAGTACTTC. Based on the CDR3 plus reference TRBV18 and TRBJ2-4, the full variable domain is NAGVMQNPRHLVRRRGQEARLRCSPMKGHSHVYWYRQLPEEGLKFMVYLQKENIIDESGMPKERFSAEFPKEGPSILRIQQVVRGDSAAYFCASSPIGPGTEKNIQYFGAGTRLSVL.

The chain uses TRBV29-1 and TRBJ2-2; 11 positions agree with TRBD2. The trim removed 8 bases at V and 5 bases at J, leaving 1 base unmatched. The CDR3 consists of 12 residues. Germline V lookup: CDR1 SQVTM, CDR2 ANQGSEA. The CDR3 loop reads CSTSGRTGELFF. CDR3 nucleotides: TGCAGCACTAGCGGGAGAACCGGGGAGCTGTTTTTT.

The rearrangement uses TRBV7-2 and TRBJ2-3, with unresolved D. Germline V gives CDR1 SGHTA, CDR2 FQGNSA. CDR3 length equals 14 residues. V was pared by 2 bases and J by 1 base, with 7 bases between. This CDR3 is CASSLSARTDTQYF. The CDR3 DNA follows: TGTGCCAGCAGCTTAAGTGCTCGCACAGATACGCAGTATTTT.

The genes are TRBV6-5 and TRBJ1-1; perhaps TRBD1 as D (5 bases). V shed 6 bases and J shed 4 bases, with 15 bases lying between them. Germline V gene data show CDR1 as MNHEY and CDR2 as SVGAGI. There are 14 residues in the CDR3. CDR3 nucleotide sequence: TGTGCCAGCAGGAGACTCAGCGGGGCCACTGAAGCTTTCTTT. Residues: CASRRLSGATEAFF.

The table lists this clone with a few counts. The chain carries TRBV4-2 and TRBJ1-2; unclear D gene. The germline V gene encodes CDR1 LGHNA and CDR2 YNFKEQ. This CDR3 comprises 14 residues. The V end was cut by 4 bases, the J end by 2 bases, with 11 bases between. CDR3 in amino acids: CASSPESRNYGYTF. The CDR3, as DNA: TGTGCCAGCAGCCCGGAATCGCGGAACTATGGCTACACCTTC.

Concerning this clone itself: A junction end diverges from the germline sequence, so it may reflect a read error. The V and J genes are TRBV7-2 and TRBJ2-7; D is undetermined. CDR1 and CDR2 (germline): SGHTA, FQGNSA. The CDR3 has 13 amino acids. CDR3 nucleotides: TGTGCCAGCAGGCCCGCCGGCTCCCACGAGCAGTACTTC. This translates into CASRPAGSHEQYF. Combining the CDR3 with reference TRBV7-2 and TRBJ2-7 gives the whole variable domain GAGVSQSPSNKVTEKGKDVELRCDPISGHTALYWYRQSLGQGLEFLIYFQGNSAPDKSGLPSDRFSAERTGGSVSTLTIQRTQQEDSAVYLCASRPAGSHEQYFGPGTRLTVT.

The chain links TRBV28 to TRBJ1-2; maybe TRBD1 (6 bases). Trimming cost V 3 bases and J 2 bases, with 10 bases left between them. The CDR3 contains 14 residues. Germline CDR1 MDHEN, CDR2 SYDVKM. This CDR3 is CASSFGGENYGYTF. The CDR3 region has the DNA TGTGCCAGCAGTTTTGGGGGCGAAAACTATGGCTACACCTTC.

CDR3 coding DNA: TGTGCCAGCACCAACGTCCGGGACAGGGGGCAGAATGAGCAGTTCTTC. This encodes CASTNVRDRGQNEQFF. The rearrangement uses TRBV7-9 and TRBJ2-1; TRBD1 aligns across 12 bases. This CDR3 comprises 16 residues. CDR1 is SEHNR and CDR2 is FQNEAQ in the germline V gene (reference sequence). The ends lost 7 bases at V and 7 bases at J; junction bases unmatched: 11.

Here the CDR3 DNA reads TGTGCCAGCAGCGTGGGTCAGGGCGGTTTCGAAGAGCAGTTCTTC. Protein sequence: CASSVGQGGFEEQFF. The genes are TRBV9 and TRBJ2-1; perhaps TRBD1 as D (5 bases). Germline assignment: CDR1 SGDLS and CDR2 YYNGEE. CDR3 length: 15 residues. Trimming stripped 2 bases from V and 10 bases from J, with 19 bases between.

The V call is TRBV13, the J call TRBJ2-7, with D perhaps TRBD2 (5 bases). The CDR3 has 14 amino acids. CDR1 is PRHDT and CDR2 is FYEKMQ in the germline V gene (reference sequence). The germline V and J ends were trimmed by 0 bases and 9 bases, with 15 bases remaining between them. The CDR3 nucleotides are TGTGCCAGCAGCTTAGGCCGATATGCAGGAGGGCAGTACTTC. The encoded protein is CASSLGRYAGGQYF. The whole variable domain, filled in from reference TRBV13 and TRBJ2-7, reads AAGVIQSPRHLIKEKRETATLKCYPIPRHDTVYWYQQGPGQDPQFLISFYEKMQSDKGSIPDRFSAQQFSDYHSELNMSSLELGDSALYFCASSLGRYAGGQYFGPGTRLTVT.

This clone was counted once. The CDR3 loop reads CASSKAPGTSGLDEQFF. CDR3 bases: TGTGCCAGCAGCAAAGCCCCCGGGACTAGCGGGCTCGATGAGCAGTTCTTC. The chain couples TRBV21-1 to TRBJ2-1; TRBD2 was called by the table and not checked on the DNA. TRBV21-1 is a pseudogene segment. CDR3 size: 17 residues.

The V call is TRBV5-4, the J call TRBJ2-2; 7 bases map to TRBD2. V was clipped by 4 bases and J by 1 base; unmatched bases: 7. The CDR3 length is 16 residues. Germline V gene data show CDR1 as SGHNT and CDR2 as YYREEE (reference sequence). CDR3 coding DNA: TGTGCCAGCAGCCCTCGGGGGGAAGTGAACACCGGGGAGCTGTTTTTT. Translation: CASSPRGEVNTGELFF.

This chain joins TRBV7-8 and TRBJ2-7; maybe TRBD2 (6 bases). The V end was cut by 5 bases, the J end by 5 bases, with 13 bases between. The germline V gene has CDR1 SGHVS and CDR2 FQNEAQ. The CDR3 is 13 residues long. The CDR3 protein is CASSVILAHEQYF. In DNA form, the CDR3 reads TGTGCCAGCAGCGTAATACTAGCTCACGAGCAGTACTTC. Drawing the rest from reference TRBV7-8 and TRBJ2-7, the complete variable domain is GAGVSQSPRYKVAKRGQDVALRCDPISGHVSLFWYQQALGQGPEFLTYFQNEAQLDKSGLPSDRFFAERPEGSVSTLKIQRTQQEDSAVYLCASSVILAHEQYFGPGTRLTVT.